These T cell receptor beta chains were read from a single sample in a study of blood T cell repertoires in COVID-19. Produced via immunoSEQ multiplex PCR; TCRdb's table is partial and in-frame only. The table lists around 380,000 clones, more than 75% of them singletons, with under 1.5% in the top ten. The specimen was PBMCs or T cells enriched from blood (not recorded which). Source of these receptors: a man younger than 45 who had recovered from COVID-19. CDR3s include the opening cysteine and the closing phenylalanine or tryptophan. The order of the fields is J gene, clone size, D gene, V gene, CDR3 protein, CDR3 DNA. The D gene is left open where the match is weak. Size tells how often a clone was seen (once, few, many) or the class of an expanded clone, and some rows leave it out.

J gene: TRBJ2-7; clone size: once; D gene: TRBD1; V gene: TRBV2; CDR3 protein: CASRKGQGGHYEQYF; CDR3 DNA: TGTGCCAGCAGGAAAGGACAGGGGGGACACTACGAGCAGTACTTC
J gene: TRBJ2-7; clone size: -; D gene: TRBD1; V gene: TRBV7-9; CDR3 protein: CASSTLGQGSYEQYF; CDR3 DNA: TGTGCCAGCAGCACGTTAGGACAGGGGTCCTACGAGCAGTACTTC
J gene: TRBJ1-2; clone size: -; D gene: -; V gene: TRBV6-4; CDR3 protein: CASSDSFQGNYGYTF; CDR3 DNA: TGTGCCAGCAGTGACTCTTTTCAGGGGAACTATGGCTACACCTTC
J gene: TRBJ2-7; clone size: -; D gene: -; V gene: TRBV14; CDR3 protein: CASSTRTQPSYEQYF; CDR3 DNA: TGTGCCAGCAGCACCCGGACACAACCTTCCTACGAGCAGTACTTC
J gene: TRBJ2-6; clone size: -; D gene: -; V gene: TRBV21-1; CDR3 protein: CASFSMTGKHGANVLTF; CDR3 DNA: TGTGCCAGCTTTTCGATGACAGGGAAGCATGGGGCCAACGTCCTGACTTTC
J gene: TRBJ1-1; clone size: once; D gene: -; V gene: TRBV12-3/TRBV12-4; CDR3 protein: CASSPEWAKFAFF; CDR3 DNA: TGTGCCAGCAGTCCTGAATGGGCGAAGTTCGCTTTCTTT
J gene: TRBJ2-1; clone size: once; D gene: TRBD2; V gene: TRBV3-1/TRBV3-2; CDR3 protein: CASSQEAGGDEQFF; CDR3 DNA: TGTGCCAGCAGCCAAGAGGCGGGGGGGGATGAGCAGTTCTTC
J gene: TRBJ1-6; clone size: -; D gene: TRBD1; V gene: TRBV24-1; CDR3 protein: CATSDWGTGYSPLHF; CDR3 DNA: TGTGCCACCAGTGACTGGGGGACAGGTTATTCACCCCTCCACTTT
J gene: TRBJ2-3; clone size: -; D gene: TRBD2; V gene: TRBV24-1; CDR3 protein: CATSDPSGGRGDTQYF; CDR3 DNA: TGTGCCACCAGTGATCCTAGCGGGGGACGTGGGGATACGCAGTATTTT
J gene: TRBJ2-2; clone size: -; D gene: TRBD1; V gene: TRBV10-3; CDR3 protein: CAITGAVNTGELFF; CDR3 DNA: TGTGCCATTACAGGGGCGGTTAACACCGGGGAGCTGTTTTTT
J gene: TRBJ2-5; clone size: -; D gene: -; V gene: TRBV19; CDR3 protein: CASSMSGYETQYF; CDR3 DNA: TGTGCCAGTAGTATGTCAGGATACGAGACCCAGTACTTC
J gene: TRBJ1-1; clone size: -; D gene: TRBD1; V gene: TRBV5-1; CDR3 protein: CASSQGQGDTEAFF; CDR3 DNA: TGCGCCAGCAGCCAGGGACAGGGGGACACTGAAGCTTTCTTT
J gene: TRBJ1-2; clone size: -; D gene: TRBD1; V gene: TRBV6-1; CDR3 protein: CASSELTGNRGGYTF; CDR3 DNA: TGTGCCAGCAGTGAATTGACAGGGAATCGGGGTGGCTACACCTTC
J gene: TRBJ1-1; clone size: -; D gene: -; V gene: TRBV12-3/TRBV12-4; CDR3 protein: CASSLQQGTEAFF; CDR3 DNA: TGTGCCAGCAGTTTACAGCAGGGCACTGAAGCTTTCTTT
J gene: TRBJ2-3; clone size: -; D gene: -; V gene: TRBV4-1; CDR3 protein: CASSQEPGLFTDTQYF; CDR3 DNA: TGCGCCAGCAGCCAAGAGCCCGGACTTTTCACAGATACGCAGTATTTT
J gene: TRBJ1-2; clone size: -; D gene: TRBD1; V gene: TRBV19; CDR3 protein: CASSSPRTGSRYGYTF; CDR3 DNA: TGTGCCAGTAGTTCTCCCCGGACAGGGTCCCGCTATGGCTACACCTTC
J gene: TRBJ2-1; clone size: -; D gene: -; V gene: TRBV29-1; CDR3 protein: CSGTAYNEQFF; CDR3 DNA: TGCAGCGGGACAGCTTACAATGAGCAGTTCTTC
J gene: TRBJ1-1; clone size: once; D gene: -; V gene: TRBV6-5; CDR3 protein: CASRYTGAEAFF; CDR3 DNA: TGTGCCAGCAGGTATACAGGAGCCGAAGCTTTCTTT
J gene: TRBJ2-6; clone size: once; D gene: TRBD1; V gene: TRBV7-7; CDR3 protein: CASSSDRGRVLTF; CDR3 DNA: TGTGCTAGCAGCTCGGACAGGGGTCGCGTCCTGACTTTC
J gene: TRBJ2-7; clone size: -; D gene: -; V gene: TRBV5-1; CDR3 protein: CASSWTAGVEQYF; CDR3 DNA: TGCGCCAGCAGCTGGACCGCCGGGGTGGAGCAGTACTTC
J gene: TRBJ1-5; clone size: -; D gene: -; V gene: TRBV30; CDR3 protein: CAWSGTGNQPQHF; CDR3 DNA: TGTGCCTGGAGCGGCACGGGGAATCAGCCCCAGCATTTT
J gene: TRBJ1-3; clone size: -; D gene: -; V gene: TRBV18; CDR3 protein: CASSAQNSGNTIYF; CDR3 DNA: TGTGCCAGCTCCGCACAGAACTCTGGAAACACCATATATTTT